These T cell receptor beta chains were read from a single sample in a study of blood T cell repertoires in COVID-19. Generated by immunoSEQ multiplex PCR, the TCRdb table keeps only in-frame clones and is missing some. Here the sample spans 220,000 or so clones, approximately 78% being singletons. What was sequenced was peripheral blood. These receptor sequences come from a woman at least 80 years old with COVID-19, enrolled during active disease. Both conserved end residues are part of each CDR3. D genes are given only for firm matches. Clone sizes are given selectively: once, few, many, or a class where the clone is expanded.

cdr3_aa cdr3_nt v_call d_call cdr3_length j_call clone_size
CASSEHSVLNQPQHF TGTGCCAGCAGTGAACATTCGGTGCTCAATCAGCCCCAGCATTTT TRBV6-1 NA 15 TRBJ1-5 NA
CASSEGTGGMYYGYTF TGTGCCAGCAGCGAGGGGACAGGGGGCATGTACTATGGCTACACCTTC TRBV9 TRBD1 16 TRBJ1-2 NA
CASSLVGQGNQPQHF TGTGCCAGCAGCTTAGTGGGGCAGGGCAATCAGCCCCAGCATTTT TRBV7-2 NA 15 TRBJ1-5 NA
CATSGGDYGYTF TGTGCCACCAGTGGGGGCGACTATGGCTACACCTTC TRBV24-1 NA 12 TRBJ1-2 NA
CASSVEVTFSGYTF TGTGCCAGCAGTGTCGAGGTTACCTTTTCCGGCTACACCTTC TRBV2 NA 14 TRBJ1-2 NA
CASSVAGEETQYF TGTGCCAGCAGCGTAGCGGGGGAAGAGACCCAGTACTTC TRBV9 NA 13 TRBJ2-5 NA
CASGLGTSGKVQGEQYF TGTGCCAGCGGTCTCGGGACTAGCGGGAAAGTACAGGGGGAGCAGTACTTC TRBV7-9 TRBD2 17 TRBJ2-7 NA
CASSPITGGNNSPLHF TGTGCCAGCAGCCCAATTACAGGGGGCAATAATTCACCCCTCCACTTT TRBV12-1 NA 16 TRBJ1-6 few
CATSDSMQPQHF TGTGCCACCAGTGATTCCATGCAGCCCCAGCATTTT TRBV24-1 NA 12 TRBJ1-5 once
CASSSRGTEAFF TGTGCCAGCAGCAGTCGGGGGACTGAAGCTTTCTTT TRBV11-2 NA 12 TRBJ1-1 NA
CASSIPFDSHSTF TGTGCCAGTAGTATCCCCTTTGACAGCCACTCGACCTTT TRBV19 NA 13 TRBJ1-1 few
CASSLAGTISSYEQYF TGTGCCAGCAGCTTAGCCGGGACAATAAGCTCCTACGAGCAGTACTTC TRBV7-8 NA 16 TRBJ2-7 NA
CAWATGGSGNTIYF TGTGCCTGGGCAACAGGGGGCTCTGGAAACACCATATATTTT TRBV30 TRBD1 14 TRBJ1-3 once
CSVPGMWETGELFF TGCAGCGTTCCAGGGATGTGGGAAACCGGGGAGCTGTTTTTT TRBV29-1 NA 14 TRBJ2-2 NA
CATSGIAGLNTGELFF TGTGCCACCAGTGGAATAGCGGGCCTTAACACCGGGGAGCTGTTTTTT TRBV24-1 TRBD2 16 TRBJ2-2 NA
CASSFPEGRTSGSFLNTGELFF TGTGCCAGCAGCTTCCCCGAGGGTAGGACTAGCGGGAGTTTTTTGAACACCGGGGAGCTGTTTTTT TRBV7-6 TRBD2 22 TRBJ2-2 NA
CASSLEGGAGNQPQHF TGCGCCAGCAGCTTGGAAGGGGGCGCCGGGAATCAGCCCCAGCATTTT TRBV5-1 TRBD1 16 TRBJ1-5 NA
CASSSLKSGYTF TGTGCCAGCAGCTCCCTAAAGAGTGGCTACACCTTC TRBV5-4 NA 12 TRBJ1-2 NA
CASSLTDTGELFF TGTGCCAGCAGCTTAACTGACACCGGGGAGCTGTTTTTT TRBV11-2 NA 13 TRBJ2-2 few
CASSSAGAPYEQYF TGTGCCAGCAGTTCGGCGGGAGCTCCCTACGAGCAGTACTTC TRBV6-1 TRBD2 14 TRBJ2-7 NA
CASSQIFVETAGFF TGTGCCAGCAGCCAAATATTTGTTGAGACCGCGGGTTTTTTT TRBV3-1/TRBV3-2 NA 14 TRBJ1-4 NA
CASSQSGSPYNEQFF TGTGCCAGCAGTCAGAGCGGGTCTCCCTACAATGAGCAGTTCTTC TRBV2 NA 15 TRBJ2-1 NA